What follows are 15 T cell receptor beta chains derived from one specimen sequenced in a study of identical twins. In TCRdb, the 5' RACE reads were re-called with MiXCR into one record per CDR3 protein. This table has under 800,000 distinct CDR3 sequences, roughly 20% appearing once. Separately, the same data were catalogued under a study of T cells expressing NK-cell markers.

Sequencing input: PBMCs. These TCRs come from a woman under 30 in good health.

This clonotype was picked up a small number of times. The V gene is TRBV12-3 or TRBV12-4, the J gene TRBJ2-3, with TRBD2 identical over 10 bases. V was pared by 6 bases and J by 4 bases, with 4 bases of the junction left unmatched. The CDR3 totals 14 residues. The chain's CDR3 is CASSLAGEADTQYF. The CDR3 DNA follows: TGTGCCAGCAGCCTAGCGGGAGAGGCAGATACGCAGTATTTT.

The chain combines TRBV10-3 with TRBJ2-7; maybe TRBD2 (5 bases). V was trimmed by 0 bases and J by 7 bases, leaving 10 bases between them. Germline V gene data show CDR1 as ENHRY and CDR2 as SYGVKD. The CDR3 covers 13 residues. The chain's CDR3 is CAISESGIREQYF. The DNA of the CDR3 is TGTGCCATCAGTGAGTCCGGGATTAGGGAGCAGTACTTC.

J is TRBJ2-4 and V is TRBV12-3 or TRBV12-4; the match to TRBD1 covers 7 bases. The CDR3 contains 14 residues. V lost 7 bases and J lost 5; bases outside the gene matches: 8. The CDR3 sequence: CASTDTTGQNIQYF. CDR3 nucleotide sequence: TGTGCCAGCACCGATACGACAGGGCAAAACATTCAGTACTTC.

This clonotype was picked up a small number of times. V is TRBV5-5 and J is TRBJ2-7, with 8 bases that match TRBD2. The germline V gene encodes CDR1 SGHKS and CDR2 YYEKEE (reference sequence). The CDR3 sequence is 18 residues long. The junction had 19 bases not matched to a gene; V was cut back by 7 bases and J by 1 base. CDR3 sequence: CASGPDRSGNDLSYEQYF. CDR3 sequence (DNA): TGTGCCAGCGGACCTGATCGTAGCGGGAATGATTTATCCTACGAGCAGTACTTC.

This clonotype was observed a single time. The chain combines TRBV28 with TRBJ1-5; D is perhaps TRBD1 (5 bases). Germline CDR1 MDHEN, CDR2 SYDVKM. The CDR3 sequence is 13 residues long. Trimming left V 5 bases short and J 7 bases short, with 12 bases between. The CDR3 region is CASSGRGRQPQHF. The CDR3 DNA reads as TGTGCCAGCAGTGGGAGGGGAAGGCAGCCCCAGCATTTT.

In its sample, this clonotype was seen a few times. CDR3 amino acids: CGLGQGGNTIYF. DNA for the CDR3: TGCGGACTGGGACAGGGGGGAAACACCATATATTTT. The chain is built from TRBV20-1 and TRBJ1-3; TRBD1 matches at 10 bases. Germline V gene lookup returns CDR1 DFQATT and CDR2 SNEGSKA (reference sequence). There are 12 residues in the CDR3.

This clonotype was recorded many times. CDR3 residues: CASTLGTEAFF. In DNA form, the CDR3 reads TGTGCCAGCACTCTCGGCACTGAAGCTTTCTTT. V is TRBV12-3 or TRBV12-4 and J is TRBJ1-1, with D unclear. The CDR3 loop spans 11 amino acids. V lost 7 bases, J lost 4 bases, and 7 bases lay in between.

The CDR3 DNA sequence: TGTGCCAGCGTACTTACAGGGGGCGGTAATTCACCCCTCCACTTT. Translating it yields CASVLTGGGNSPLHF. The chain recombines TRBV4-2 with TRBJ1-6; 9 bases fit TRBD1. J gave up 6 bases and V 8 bases, and 8 bases lay outside the gene matches. This CDR3 is built from 15 residues. Germline-derived CDR1 and CDR2 are LGHNA and YNFKEQ.

This clonotype has just a few counts. The chain is built from TRBV9 and TRBJ2-1; D may correspond to TRBD1 or TRBD2 (5 bases each). Deletions cut 6 bases from V and 0 bases from J, with 13 bases between. CDR3 length: 15 residues. CDR1 and CDR2 from the germline V gene are SGDLS and YYNGEE. The CDR3 coding sequence is TGTGCCAGCATGCCCGGGGCAAGCTCCTACAATGAGCAGTTCTTC. This sequence encodes CASMPGASSYNEQFF.

The chain employs TRBV7-2 and TRBJ2-4, with D perhaps matching TRBD1 (6 bases). There are 16 residues in the CDR3. Germline V gene sequence: CDR1 SGHTA, CDR2 FQGNSA. The V and J ends lost 3 bases and 0 bases respectively, with 12 bases between them. The CDR3: CASSLRGGLAKNIQYF. The CDR3 region has the DNA TGTGCCAGCAGCTTGAGAGGGGGATTAGCCAAAAACATTCAGTACTTC.

This clonotype was recorded many times. This chain uses TRBV9 with TRBJ2-7, with D tentatively TRBD1 or TRBD2 (5 bases each). Trimming shortened V by 3 bases and J by 4 bases, and 14 bases separated the two germline ends. The CDR3 extends over 14 amino acids. Germline V gives CDR1 SGDLS, CDR2 YYNGEE. CDR3 sequence (DNA): TGTGCCAGCAGCGCGGGACGGCTCCCTTACGAGCAGTACTTC. Residues: CASSAGRLPYEQYF. The full variable domain, with the rest looked up from reference TRBV9 and TRBJ2-7, is DSGVTQTPKHLITATGQRVTLRCSPRSGDLSVYWYQQSLDQGLQFLIQYYNGEERAKGNILERFSAQQFPDLHSELNLSSLELGDSALYFCASSAGRLPYEQYFGPGTRLTVT.

In this sample, this clonotype turned up many times. The J gene is TRBJ1-2, the V gene TRBV5-1, with TRBD1 identical over 8 bases. There are 14 residues in the CDR3. Germline V gives CDR1 SGHRS, CDR2 YFSETQ. Trimming took 2 bases from V and 4 from J; bases not matched to a gene: 4. The chain's CDR3 is CASSFWTGSYGYTF. As DNA, the CDR3 is TGCGCCAGCAGCTTCTGGACAGGGTCCTATGGCTACACCTTC.

V and J are TRBV11-1 and TRBJ2-1, with TRBD2 identical over 15 bases. The CDR3 loop spans 19 amino acids. V dropped 1 base and J dropped 0; count of bases not matched to a gene: 4. Germline loops: CDR1 SGHAT, CDR2 FQDESV (reference sequence). The CDR3 DNA sequence: TGTGCCAGCAGCTTAGGGGGACTAGCGGGAGGAAGCTCCTACAATGAGCAGTTCTTC. As protein: CASSLGGLAGGSSYNEQFF. Drawing the rest from reference TRBV11-1 and TRBJ2-1, the complete variable domain is EAEVAQSPRYKITEKSQAVAFWCDPISGHATLYWYRQILGQGPELLVQFQDESVVDDSQLPKDRFSAERLKGVDSTLKIQPAELGDSAMYLCASSLGGLAGGSSYNEQFFGPGTRLTVL.

Worth noting for this clonotype: Germline is not matched at one junction end, which may reflect a read error. The chain is built from TRBV7-6 and TRBJ2-2, with D perhaps matching TRBD1 or TRBD2 (5 bases each). Germline V gene sequence: CDR1 SGHVS, CDR2 FNYEAQ. The CDR3 is 16 amino acids. CDR3 residues: CASSLWAGLETGELIF. CDR3 coding DNA: TGTGCCAGCAGCTTATGGGCAGGGCTAGAAACCGGGGAGCTGATTTTT.

The chain recombines TRBV10-3 with TRBJ1-5; D is uncertain. The CDR3 spans 14 residues. CDR1 and CDR2 from the germline V gene are ENHRY and SYGVKD. V gave up 10 bases and J gave up 4 bases, with 17 bases separating them. In DNA form, the CDR3 reads TGTGCCACAAGCGCGGAGGTGAGAAATCAGCCCCAGCATTTT. This sequence encodes CATSAEVRNQPQHF.